This T cell receptor beta chain comes out of a study of blood T cells in healthy people across ages. This CDR3 is built from 13 residues. CDR1 is SGHTA and CDR2 is FQGNSA in the germline V gene. Trimming left V 1 base short and J 5 bases short, with 8 bases between. This clonotype occurred many times. A second roughly 6 to 11 cycle PCR used barcoded and J-beta primers. TCRdb re-analysed the 5' RACE reads in MiXCR, keeping a single row per CDR3 protein. The data hold roughly 1.5 million distinct CDR3 sequences, with roughly 43% observed a single time. The sequence was collected from a woman aged 18-29 years in good health. The chain links TRBV7-2 to TRBJ1-1, with D perhaps TRBD1 (5 bases). The sequenced sample consisted of blood. The CDR3 loop is CASSLGGVTEAFF. The DNA for the CDR3 is TGTGCCAGCAGCTTAGGAGGGGTAACTGAAGCTTTCTTT.